These T cell receptor beta chains were read from a single sample in a study of cytomegalovirus exposure and HLA in healthy donors. The data were produced by immunoSEQ multiplex PCR, yet TCRdb's version contains in-frame clones alone and is incomplete. The listing contains under 150,000 clones. The specimen was PBMCs. The source is a woman in her sixties or seventies in good health and CMV-seronegative. CDR3s include the opening cysteine and the closing phenylalanine or tryptophan. Fields, in order: CDR3 DNA, CDR3 protein, J gene, V gene, D gene. D genes are given only for firm matches.

DNA: TGTGCCAGCAGTTTGACTAGCGGGACAGCAGATACGCAGTATTTT
CDR3: CASSLTSGTADTQYF
J: TRBJ2-3
V: TRBV2
D: TRBD2

DNA: TGTGCCAGCAGTGCGGACAGGGGTGTTTACGAGCAGTACTTC
CDR3: CASSADRGVYEQYF
J: TRBJ2-7
V: TRBV6-1
D: TRBD1

DNA: TGTGCCAGCAGCGTCGGACTAGCGGGTCTCACAGATACGCAGTATTTT
CDR3: CASSVGLAGLTDTQYF
J: TRBJ2-3
V: TRBV5-4
D: TRBD2

DNA: TGTGCCAGCAGAGGACCGGGAGCTAACACCGGGGAGCTGTTTTTT
CDR3: CASRGPGANTGELFF
J: TRBJ2-2
V: TRBV2
D: -

DNA: TGTGCCAGCCATCCACTGCCAGGGGTGGCCACTGAAGCTTTCTTT
CDR3: CASHPLPGVATEAFF
J: TRBJ1-1
V: TRBV6-1
D: -

DNA: TGTGCCAGCAGTTTTACAGGGGCCTACGAGCAGTACTTC
CDR3: CASSFTGAYEQYF
J: TRBJ2-7
V: TRBV28
D: TRBD1

DNA: TGTGCCAGCAGGACGGGAGCTAGCACAGATACGCAGTATTTT
CDR3: CASRTGASTDTQYF
J: TRBJ2-3
V: TRBV6-5
D: -

DNA: TGCGCCAGCAGCTTGGGTACAGTATGGGAGAATGGCTACACCTTC
CDR3: CASSLGTVWENGYTF
J: TRBJ1-2
V: TRBV5-1
D: -

DNA: TGTGCCAGCAGCTTGGCCGCAGGGCCGAACACTGAAGCTTTCTTT
CDR3: CASSLAAGPNTEAFF
J: TRBJ1-1
V: TRBV5-4
D: -

DNA: TGTGCCAGCAGCTTAGCGCCCGGGACAAATTCACCCCTCCACTTT
CDR3: CASSLAPGTNSPLHF
J: TRBJ1-6
V: TRBV7-9
D: -

DNA: TGTGCCAGCAGCTTGGGGGCCTTCGACGAGCAGTACTTC
CDR3: CASSLGAFDEQYF
J: TRBJ2-7
V: TRBV5-6
D: -

DNA: TGTGCCACCAGCAGAGATCTAGGTGAGCAGTTCTTC
CDR3: CATSRDLGEQFF
J: TRBJ2-1
V: TRBV15
D: -

DNA: TGTGCCAGCAGACCCGGGACAGGGGCGCCCGCCGGGGAGCTGTTTTTT
CDR3: CASRPGTGAPAGELFF
J: TRBJ2-2
V: TRBV7-3
D: TRBD1

DNA: TGTGCCAGCAGTGAAGACAGGTCCTATCAGCCCCAGCATTTT
CDR3: CASSEDRSYQPQHF
J: TRBJ1-5
V: TRBV6-1
D: -

DNA: TGTGCCAGCAGCTTAGGGACAGGGGGGCCCTACGAGCAGTACTTC
CDR3: CASSLGTGGPYEQYF
J: TRBJ2-7
V: TRBV7-8
D: TRBD1

DNA: TGTGCCAGTAGTATTTCTAAGGGGGCGAGCCCTGGGGCCAACGTCCTGACTTTC
CDR3: CASSISKGASPGANVLTF
J: TRBJ2-6
V: TRBV19
D: TRBD1

DNA: TGTGCCAGCAGCCCGACGCGGGGGGCGGATTCACCCCTCCACTTT
CDR3: CASSPTRGADSPLHF
J: TRBJ1-6
V: TRBV13
D: -

DNA: TGCGCCAGCAGCTTGGTTACTAAGGCTAGCGGGCTGGGGGACAATGAGCAGTTCTTC
CDR3: CASSLVTKASGLGDNEQFF
J: TRBJ2-1
V: TRBV5-1
D: TRBD2

DNA: TGTGCCAGCAGCCAGAACCTAGCGTTGGGTGAGACCCAGTACTTC
CDR3: CASSQNLALGETQYF
J: TRBJ2-5
V: TRBV14
D: -

DNA: TGTGCCAGCAGCTTGGACACAGGGCGCACTGAAGCTTTCTTT
CDR3: CASSLDTGRTEAFF
J: TRBJ1-1
V: TRBV7-9
D: -

DNA: TGTGCCATCGGTGAGTCGGTCACAGCTAATCAGCCCCAGCATTTT
CDR3: CAIGESVTANQPQHF
J: TRBJ1-5
V: TRBV10-3
D: -

DNA: TGTGCCTGGAATCGACAGGGGTACGGAAACACCATATATTTT
CDR3: CAWNRQGYGNTIYF
J: TRBJ1-3
V: TRBV30
D: TRBD1

DNA: TGTGCCAGCAGTCAAGACCGTACCGCCTTCGGGGAGCAGTACTTC
CDR3: CASSQDRTAFGEQYF
J: TRBJ2-7
V: TRBV7-9
D: -

DNA: TGTGCCAGCAGCTTGGTTGACAGCCCTAGGGACACTGAAGCTTTCTTT
CDR3: CASSLVDSPRDTEAFF
J: TRBJ1-1
V: TRBV5-6
D: -

DNA: TGTGCCAGCAGTCCCCTGCCAATAGCGGGGGGGCGGAACGACTACGAGCAGTACTTC
CDR3: CASSPLPIAGGRNDYEQYF
J: TRBJ2-7
V: TRBV4-2
D: TRBD2

DNA: TGCAGCGTTGACCCCGGGATCGCTGGCTACACCTTC
CDR3: CSVDPGIAGYTF
J: TRBJ1-2
V: TRBV29-1
D: -

DNA: TGCGCCAGAAGCTTGGTGGGGGCGGTCAATCAGCCCCAGCATTTT
CDR3: CARSLVGAVNQPQHF
J: TRBJ1-5
V: TRBV5-1
D: -

DNA: TGTGCCAGCAGTTCCCCGGGGAATGAAAAACTGTTTTTT
CDR3: CASSSPGNEKLFF
J: TRBJ1-4
V: TRBV28
D: -

DNA: TGTGCCAGCAGTTTTTACAGGACGGCGAGGGAAAAACTGTTTTTT
CDR3: CASSFYRTAREKLFF
J: TRBJ1-4
V: TRBV28
D: -

DNA: TGTGCCAGCAGTGTAGTTTTCATGAACACTGAAGCTTTCTTT
CDR3: CASSVVFMNTEAFF
J: TRBJ1-1
V: TRBV2
D: -

DNA: TGCGCCAGCACCCGCGGTACGAACACCGGGGAGCTGTTTTTT
CDR3: CASTRGTNTGELFF
J: TRBJ2-2
V: TRBV5-1
D: -

DNA: TGTGCCAGCGATCCGGGGGGGGGAGCGATAAACGAGCAGTACTTC
CDR3: CASDPGGGAINEQYF
J: TRBJ2-7
V: TRBV2
D: TRBD2

DNA: TGTGCCAGCTCATTAAGACAGGAGAACACCGGGGAGCTGTTTTTT
CDR3: CASSLRQENTGELFF
J: TRBJ2-2
V: TRBV18
D: -

DNA: TGTGCCAGTAGGAACAGGGGGCGAGAGACCCAGTACTTC
CDR3: CASRNRGRETQYF
J: TRBJ2-5
V: TRBV19
D: TRBD1

DNA: TGTGCCAGTAGTCCCCAGGGGGCAGATACGCAGTATTTT
CDR3: CASSPQGADTQYF
J: TRBJ2-3
V: TRBV19
D: TRBD1

DNA: TGTGCCAGCAGCCTAACAGGGGGAAATTCACCCCTCCACTTT
CDR3: CASSLTGGNSPLHF
J: TRBJ1-6
V: TRBV11-3
D: TRBD1

DNA: TGTGCCAGCAGCGAGAGGCAGAGGGGGGGCCGGAGCACAGATACGCAGTATTTT
CDR3: CASSERQRGGRSTDTQYF
J: TRBJ2-3
V: TRBV2
D: -

DNA: TGTGCCAGCAGCTTAAGATATGATGGCTTAAGCTACACCTTC
CDR3: CASSLRYDGLSYTF
J: TRBJ1-2
V: TRBV5-6
D: -

DNA: TGTGCCAGTAGTAAACAGGGAACGCGGGGGGCCGGCACAGATACGCAGTATTTT
CDR3: CASSKQGTRGAGTDTQYF
J: TRBJ2-3
V: TRBV19
D: TRBD2

DNA: TGTGCCAGCAGCATCCCCCCAGCGGGTGAGCAGTTCTTC
CDR3: CASSIPPAGEQFF
J: TRBJ2-1
V: TRBV7-3
D: -

DNA: TGTGCCATCAGTGGGACACTTCCCTACGAGCAGTACTTC
CDR3: CAISGTLPYEQYF
J: TRBJ2-7
V: TRBV10-3
D: -

DNA: TGTGCCAGCAAGGAGGCCTCAACTAATGAAAAACTGTTTTTT
CDR3: CASKEASTNEKLFF
J: TRBJ1-4
V: TRBV2
D: -

DNA: TGTGCCAGCAGTGAAGCGAACAGGGTAACTTATTATGGCTACACCTTC
CDR3: CASSEANRVTYYGYTF
J: TRBJ1-2
V: TRBV6-1
D: -

DNA: TGTGCCAGCAGCTTAGGCCCCAGGGGGCGACCTTTCTTT
CDR3: CASSLGPRGRPFF
J: TRBJ1-1
V: TRBV7-8
D: TRBD1

DNA: TGTGCCAGCAGTTACTCCGACTGGAATTCGGAAGCTTTCTTT
CDR3: CASSYSDWNSEAFF
J: TRBJ1-1
V: TRBV6-5
D: -

DNA: TGTGCCAGCAGCTCCCCCAATGCGGGTTATGGCACAGATACGCAGTATTTT
CDR3: CASSSPNAGYGTDTQYF
J: TRBJ2-3
V: TRBV5-4
D: -

DNA: TGTGCCAGCTCACCGAGCAGGGACTACGAGCAGTACTTC
CDR3: CASSPSRDYEQYF
J: TRBJ2-7
V: TRBV18
D: -

DNA: TGTGCCAGCAGCATTCTAGAATACTCGGAGACCCAGTACTTC
CDR3: CASSILEYSETQYF
J: TRBJ2-5
V: TRBV2
D: -

DNA: TGTGCCAGCAGTCTAGCGGGGTTTCTAGATATGCAGTATTTT
CDR3: CASSLAGFLDMQYF
J: TRBJ2-3
V: TRBV6-5
D: TRBD2

DNA: TGCAGTGCTTACAGGGCCAACACCATATATTTT
CDR3: CSAYRANTIYF
J: TRBJ1-3
V: TRBV20-1
D: -

DNA: TGTGCCAGCAGTTTTCAGGGATTGAACACTGAAGCTTTCTTT
CDR3: CASSFQGLNTEAFF
J: TRBJ1-1
V: TRBV28
D: -

DNA: TGTGCCAGCAGCTTAGACAGAGTCTACGAGCAGTACTTC
CDR3: CASSLDRVYEQYF
J: TRBJ2-7
V: TRBV11-1
D: -

DNA: TGTGCCAGCAGCCCGACAGGACCCATCTACAATGAGCAGTTCTTC
CDR3: CASSPTGPIYNEQFF
J: TRBJ2-1
V: TRBV27
D: -

DNA: TGTGCCAGCACCCAAGCGGGACAGGGGCGAGGAGGTGAAAAACTGTTTTTT
CDR3: CASTQAGQGRGGEKLFF
J: TRBJ1-4
V: TRBV27
D: TRBD1

DNA: TGTGCCAGCAGCCTCGAGCGGGGGTGGAACCTTAATGAAAAACTGTTTTTT
CDR3: CASSLERGWNLNEKLFF
J: TRBJ1-4
V: TRBV7-2
D: -

DNA: TGTGCCAGCAGTTTCCGAGGCAGCACAGATACGCAGTATTTT
CDR3: CASSFRGSTDTQYF
J: TRBJ2-3
V: TRBV28
D: -

DNA: TGTGCCAGCAGGCCCGACAGGAAGGGCGAGCAGTACTTC
CDR3: CASRPDRKGEQYF
J: TRBJ2-7
V: TRBV2
D: -

DNA: TGCGCCAGCAGCCTAGCGGGAGGGTCCGGGGAGCTGTTTTTT
CDR3: CASSLAGGSGELFF
J: TRBJ2-2
V: TRBV5-1
D: TRBD2

DNA: TGCAGTGCCATCAGGGGACGAGGCTACACCTTC
CDR3: CSAIRGRGYTF
J: TRBJ1-2
V: TRBV20-1
D: -